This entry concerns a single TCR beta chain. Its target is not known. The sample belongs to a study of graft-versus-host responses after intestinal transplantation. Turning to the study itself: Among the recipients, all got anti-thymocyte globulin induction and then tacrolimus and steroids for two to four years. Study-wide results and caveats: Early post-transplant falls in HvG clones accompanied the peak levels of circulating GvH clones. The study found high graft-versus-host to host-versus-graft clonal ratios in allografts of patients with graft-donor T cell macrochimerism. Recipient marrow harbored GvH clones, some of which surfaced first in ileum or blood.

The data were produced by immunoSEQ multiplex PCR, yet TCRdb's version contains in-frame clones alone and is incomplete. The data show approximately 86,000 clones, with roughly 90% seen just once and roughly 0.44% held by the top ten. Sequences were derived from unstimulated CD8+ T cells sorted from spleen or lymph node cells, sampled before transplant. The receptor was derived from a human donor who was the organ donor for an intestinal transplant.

The DNA for the CDR3 is TGTGCCAGCAGTGACGGATCGACAGGGTCCGTGACCCAGTACTTC. This sequence encodes CASSDGSTGSVTQYF. This sequence joins TRBV6-4 and TRBJ2-5; the match to TRBD1 covers 7 bases. Trimming took 2 bases from V and 7 from J; bases not matched to a gene: 10. Per the germline V gene, CDR1 is MRHNA and CDR2 is SNTAGT. The CDR3 consists of 15 residues.